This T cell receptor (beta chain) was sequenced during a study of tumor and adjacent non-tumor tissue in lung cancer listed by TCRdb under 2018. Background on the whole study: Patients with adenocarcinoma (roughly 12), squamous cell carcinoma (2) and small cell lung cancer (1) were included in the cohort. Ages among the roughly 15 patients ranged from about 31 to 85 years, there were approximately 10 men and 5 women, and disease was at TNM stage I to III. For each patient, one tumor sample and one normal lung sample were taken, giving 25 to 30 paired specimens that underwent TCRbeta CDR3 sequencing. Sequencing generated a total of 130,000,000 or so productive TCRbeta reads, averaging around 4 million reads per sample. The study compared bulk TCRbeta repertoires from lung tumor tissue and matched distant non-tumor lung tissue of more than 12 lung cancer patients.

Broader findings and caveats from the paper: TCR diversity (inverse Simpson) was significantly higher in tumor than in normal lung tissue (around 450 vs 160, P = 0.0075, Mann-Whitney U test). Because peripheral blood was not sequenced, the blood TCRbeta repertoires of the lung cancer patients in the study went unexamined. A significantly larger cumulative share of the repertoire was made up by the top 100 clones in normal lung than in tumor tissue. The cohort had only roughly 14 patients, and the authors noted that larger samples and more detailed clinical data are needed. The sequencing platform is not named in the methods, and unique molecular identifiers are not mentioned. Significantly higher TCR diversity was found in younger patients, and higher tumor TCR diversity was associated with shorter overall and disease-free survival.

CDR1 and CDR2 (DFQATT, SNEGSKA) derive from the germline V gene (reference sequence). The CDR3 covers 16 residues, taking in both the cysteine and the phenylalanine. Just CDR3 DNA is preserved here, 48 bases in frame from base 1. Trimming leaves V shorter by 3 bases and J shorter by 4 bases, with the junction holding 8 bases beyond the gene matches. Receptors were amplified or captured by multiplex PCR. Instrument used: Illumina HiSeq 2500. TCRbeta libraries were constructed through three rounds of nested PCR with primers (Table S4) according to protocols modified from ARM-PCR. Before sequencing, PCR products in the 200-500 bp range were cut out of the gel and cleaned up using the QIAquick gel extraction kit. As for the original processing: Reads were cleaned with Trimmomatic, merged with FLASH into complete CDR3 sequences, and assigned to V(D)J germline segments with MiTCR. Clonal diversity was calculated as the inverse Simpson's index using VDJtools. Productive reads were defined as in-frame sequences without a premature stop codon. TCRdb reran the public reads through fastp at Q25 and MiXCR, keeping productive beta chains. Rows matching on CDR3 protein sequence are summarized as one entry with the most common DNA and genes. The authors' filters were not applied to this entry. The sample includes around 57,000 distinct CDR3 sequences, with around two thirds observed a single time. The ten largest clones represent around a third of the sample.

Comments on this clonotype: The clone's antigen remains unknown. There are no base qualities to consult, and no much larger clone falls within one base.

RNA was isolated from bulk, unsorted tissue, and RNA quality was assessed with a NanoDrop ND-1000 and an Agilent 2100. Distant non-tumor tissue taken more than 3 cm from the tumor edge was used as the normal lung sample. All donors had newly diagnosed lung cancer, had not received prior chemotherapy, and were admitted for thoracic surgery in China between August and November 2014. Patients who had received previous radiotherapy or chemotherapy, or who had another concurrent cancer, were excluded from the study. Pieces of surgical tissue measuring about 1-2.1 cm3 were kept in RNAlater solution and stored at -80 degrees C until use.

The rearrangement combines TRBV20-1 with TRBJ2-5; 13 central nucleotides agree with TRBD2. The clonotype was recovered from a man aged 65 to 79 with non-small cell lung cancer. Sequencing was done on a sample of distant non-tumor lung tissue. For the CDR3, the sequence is CSARELAGGPSETQYF. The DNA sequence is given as TGCAGTGCTAGGGAACTAGCGGGAGGGCCCTCAGAGACCCAGTACTTC.